Below are 10 T cell receptor beta chains sequenced from a single sample in a study of T cells in Graves' hyperthyroidism and ophthalmopathy. RNA transcripts provided the source from which TCR beta CDR3 regions were amplified. The HTBI primer set was used in a first-round RT-PCR of the TCR CDR3. TCRdb reanalysed the multiplex PCR reads using MiXCR and keeps one entry per CDR3 protein. The top ten hold 13% of the sample, which has over 400,000 distinct CDR3 sequences, about 15% seen once. The sequenced material came from blood. The receptors shown here come from a man in his late teens or twenties with Graves' ophthalmopathy.

In its sample, this clonotype was seen many times. V and J are TRBV12-5 and TRBJ1-2; 8 bases match TRBD1. Germline V gene sequence: CDR1 LGHNT, CDR2 FRNRAP. Losses at the gene ends were 0 bases for V and 3 bases for J; bases not matched to a gene: 3. The CDR3 length is 15 residues. CDR3 sequence (DNA): TGTGCTAGTGGTTTGGTCGCGGACAGGGACTATGGCTACACCTTC. Amino acid sequence: CASGLVADRDYGYTF.

The table lists this clonotype with many counts. V and J are TRBV6-1 and TRBJ1-2; TRBD1 agrees at 8 bases. Trimming removed 6 bases from V and 4 bases from J; junction bases left unmatched: 10. CDR1 and CDR2 from the germline V gene are MNHNS and SASEGT. The CDR3 has 15 residues. This CDR3 reads CASSLGPGGSYGYTF. DNA for the CDR3: TGTGCCAGCAGCCTCGGCCCAGGGGGCTCCTATGGCTACACCTTC.

This clonotype has only a few counts. CDR3 coding DNA: TGCAGCCTACAAAAGAGTCCCAATGAGCAGTTCTTC. This encodes CSLQKSPNEQFF. The V gene is TRBV29-1, the J gene TRBJ2-1; no firm D call. V was clipped by 8 bases and J by 6 bases, with 14 bases between them. The CDR3 has 12 amino acids. CDR1 is SQVTM, CDR2 ANQGSEA, per germline.

This clonotype has ten or more counts. The rearrangement joins TRBV7-8 to TRBJ1-1; tentatively, D is TRBD1 (6 bases). The CDR3 runs to 14 residues. Germline V gene data show CDR1 as SGHVS and CDR2 as FQNEAQ. The V gene lost 5 bases and the J gene lost 7 bases, with 17 bases spanning the gap. CDR3 sequence reads: CASSRQLDSHEAFF. The CDR3 nucleotides read TGTGCCAGCAGCCGACAACTGGACAGCCATGAAGCTTTCTTT.

This clonotype came up many times. The rearrangement links TRBV6-2 or TRBV6-3 to TRBJ2-1; D call uncertain. From germline, CDR1 is MNHEY and CDR2 SVGEGT. This CDR3 region has 13 residues. V gave up 2 bases and J gave up 8 bases, with 10 bases separating them. CDR3 in amino acids: CASSYRAPDEQFF. CDR3 in DNA: TGTGCCAGCAGTTACCGGGCTCCCGATGAGCAGTTCTTC.

At least ten counts were recorded for this clonotype. CDR3 sequence: CASRRGAYNEQFF. CDR3 bases: TGTGCCAGCAGGCGGGGGGCGTACAATGAGCAGTTCTTC. The genes are TRBV2 and TRBJ2-1; 8 nucleotides line up with TRBD2. The length of the CDR3 is 13 residues. With V trimmed by 6 bases and J by 4 bases, 2 bases remained unmatched. Germline CDR1 and CDR2: SNHLY and FYNNEI.

This clonotype was recorded at least ten times. V is TRBV6-1 and J is TRBJ1-3, with 7 bases matching TRBD1. Trimming at V came to 9 bases and at J to 4 bases, leaving 12 bases not matched to a gene. This CDR3 has 15 residues. Germline V CDR1 and CDR2: MNHNS, SASEGT. Here the CDR3 DNA reads TGTGCCAGTTCAGGACAGGCAAGGACGGGAAACACCATATATTTT. Amino acids: CASSGQARTGNTIYF.

This clonotype has only a few counts. This chain joins TRBV29-1 and TRBJ2-5; D is perhaps TRBD2 (5 bases). Trimming stripped 0 bases from V and 7 bases from J, with 21 bases between. The CDR3 is 16 amino acids. The germline V gene has CDR1 SQVTM and CDR2 ANQGSEA. CDR3 DNA sequence: TGCAGCGTTGAAGATAAAACGGGATCCGCGGAGGTGACCCAGTACTTC. This gives the protein CSVEDKTGSAEVTQYF.

This clonotype was seen repeatedly, ten times or more. V is TRBV5-1 and J is TRBJ1-5; a weak D match, TRBD1 (5 bases). Trimming stripped 4 bases from V and 4 bases from J, with 12 bases between. This CDR3 contains 14 residues. CDR1 is SGHRS and CDR2 is YFSETQ in the germline V gene. The CDR3, as DNA: TGCGCCAGCAGCCCTGGGGCCTTTAATCAGCCCCAGCATTTT. This gives the protein CASSPGAFNQPQHF.

Ten or more counts support this clonotype. The chain recombines TRBV30 with TRBJ2-5; the D gene could be TRBD1 or TRBD2 (6 bases each). The CDR3 has 16 amino acids. The germline V gene encodes CDR1 GTSNPN and CDR2 SVGIG (reference sequence). V gave up 4 bases and J gave up 1 base, with 19 bases separating them. CDR3 coding DNA: TGTGCCTGGATAGGTCTGGGGGGACACCTCCAAGAGACCCAGTACTTC. Translated: CAWIGLGGHLQETQYF.